Listed here are 9 T cell receptor beta chains from one sample, sequenced in a study of blood T cell repertoires in COVID-19. Generated by immunoSEQ multiplex PCR, the TCRdb table keeps only in-frame clones and is missing some. Of roughly 130,000 clones in the sample, about 79% were seen once. Specimen: PBMCs or T cells enriched from blood (not recorded which). The source is a man over 45 who had recovered from COVID-19.

This clone was observed a handful of times. The V call is TRBV18, the J call TRBJ2-2; the match to TRBD2 covers 11 bases. The germline V gene has CDR1 KGHSH and CDR2 LQKENI. V dropped 3 bases and J dropped 4; count of bases not matched to a gene: 7. This CDR3 is built from 17 residues. The CDR3 is CASSPPGTSGPTGELFF. As DNA, the CDR3 is TGTGCCAGCTCACCCCCCGGGACTAGCGGACCCACCGGGGAGCTGTTTTTT.

This chain joins TRBV29-1 and TRBJ2-7, with D possibly TRBD1 on 5 matching bases. The V end lost 7 bases, the J end lost 3 bases, and 16 bases lay between the germline ends. CDR3 length equals 13 residues. In germline, CDR1 is SQVTM, CDR2 ANQGSEA. This chain's CDR3 is CSAIGGASYEQYF. The CDR3 DNA is TGCAGCGCCATAGGTGGGGCGAGCTACGAGCAGTACTTC.

Of note for this clone: The sample has other DNA sequences that encode this CDR3 too. J is TRBJ2-1 and V is TRBV6-2 or TRBV6-3; D not certain. The length of the CDR3 is 15 residues. Germline V lookup: CDR1 MNHEY, CDR2 SVGEGT. V was trimmed by 2 bases and J by 0 bases, leaving 8 bases between them. The CDR3 DNA reads TGTGCCAGCAGTTACGCAGGAAGCTCCTACAATGAGCAGTTCTTC. Encoded protein: CASSYAGSSYNEQFF.

This chain links TRBV29-1 with TRBJ1-1; D not resolved. Trimming removed 6 bases from V and 11 bases from J, with 13 bases in between. The CDR3 length is 10 residues. Germline values: CDR1 SQVTM, CDR2 ANQGSEA. The CDR3 protein is CSVFVSGAFF. The CDR3 region has the DNA TGCAGCGTGTTCGTCTCAGGCGCTTTCTTT.

The V gene is TRBV30, the J gene TRBJ2-1, with 9 bases that match TRBD1. The CDR3 sequence is 15 residues long. Germline V CDR1 and CDR2: GTSNPN, SVGIG (reference sequence). After removal of 5 bases from V and 7 bases from J, the junction contained 12 bases not matched to a gene. The CDR3 sequence is CAWELGQGLANEQFF. Written as DNA, the CDR3 is TGTGCCTGGGAACTCGGACAGGGGCTAGCAAATGAGCAGTTCTTC.

The chain uses TRBV9 and TRBJ1-2, with a weak D call TRBD1 (6 bases). CDR1 SGDLS and CDR2 YYNGEE come from the germline V gene. V was cut by 3 bases and J by 3 bases, with 12 bases left in between. The CDR3 runs 14 residues. CDR3 DNA sequence: TGTGCCAGCAGCGAGGGGGTTAGGGACTATGGCTACACCTTC. This sequence encodes CASSEGVRDYGYTF.

The J gene is TRBJ1-2, the V gene TRBV27, with 10 bases fitting TRBD1. Germline CDR1 reads MNHEY; CDR2 reads SMNVEV (reference sequence). This CDR3 contains 13 residues. V lost 5 bases to trimming and J lost 5 bases; unmatched junction nucleotides: 2. The CDR3 protein is CASSTGQGYGYTF. CDR3 coding DNA: TGTGCCAGCAGTACGGGACAGGGGTATGGCTACACCTTC.

The rearrangement joins TRBV19 to TRBJ2-1, with TRBD2 identical over 13 bases. The germline CDR1 and CDR2 sequences are LNHDA and SQIVND (reference sequence). V shed 7 bases, J shed 2 bases, and the junction held 8 bases outside the gene matches. The CDR3 consists of 17 residues. The CDR3 region has the DNA TGTGCCAGTACCCCGACTAGCGGGGGGCAAACCTACAATGAGCAGTTCTTC. It specifies CASTPTSGGQTYNEQFF.

The V and J genes are TRBV7-3 and TRBJ1-2; 8 positions match TRBD1. The CDR3 runs 15 residues. V shed 0 bases and J 2 bases; nucleotides not matched to a gene: 2. Per germline, CDR1 SGHTA and CDR2 FQGTGA. For the CDR3, the DNA is TGTGCCAGCAGCTTAACAGGGACAGGAAACTATGGCTACACCTTC. This encodes CASSLTGTGNYGYTF.